A single sample gave rise to the 15 T cell receptor beta chains below, sequenced in a study of T cell responses to AZD1222 COVID-19 vaccine. Sequenced by immunoSEQ multiplex PCR; TCRdb stores in-frame clones only, minus some. This table holds tens of thousands of clones, roughly 90% found once. Specimen: peripheral blood, collected 28 days after the second AZD1222 dose. Receptor source: an adult who received the AZD1222 COVID-19 vaccine.

The rearrangement links TRBV6-5 to TRBJ2-7, with D possibly being TRBD1 (6 bases). The CDR3 runs to 14 residues. The germline V gene encodes CDR1 MNHEY and CDR2 SVGAGI. V dropped 4 bases and J dropped 4 bases, with 14 bases sitting between them. The CDR3 reads CASSSRQVGYEQYF. The CDR3 DNA sequence: TGTGCCAGCAGTTCCAGACAGGTAGGGTACGAGCAGTACTTC.

V is TRBV5-5 and J is TRBJ2-5; 10 bases are shared with TRBD1. From germline, CDR1 is SGHKS and CDR2 YYEKEE (reference sequence). This CDR3 spans 15 amino acids. The V segment lost 0 bases and the J segment 4 bases; nucleotides outside the gene matches: 3. CDR3 DNA: TGTGCCAGCAGCTTGGTCAGGACAGGGGGAGAGACCCAGTACTTC. Translation: CASSLVRTGGETQYF.

The chain has TRBV7-2 and TRBJ1-5; TRBD1 matches 7 bases. Germline values: CDR1 SGHTA, CDR2 FQGNSA. V dropped 1 base and J dropped 6; count of bases not matched to a gene: 9. This CDR3 is built from 16 residues. The CDR3 here is CASSLETGRFGQPQHF. The DNA for the CDR3 is TGTGCCAGCAGCTTAGAGACAGGGAGATTCGGTCAGCCCCAGCATTTT.

The chain recombines TRBV7-2 with TRBJ1-6; no clear D gene. V was trimmed by 0 bases and J by 8 bases, leaving 5 bases between them. The CDR3 loop spans 13 amino acids. Germline V gene sequence: CDR1 SGHTA, CDR2 FQGNSA. CDR3 sequence (DNA): TGTGCCAGCAGCTTAGCGCGCCATTCACCCCTCCACTTT. This sequence encodes CASSLARHSPLHF.

Only one count was recorded for this clone. The chain couples TRBV7-9 to TRBJ2-1; 10 nucleotides agree with TRBD2. There are 17 residues in the CDR3. Trimming removed 5 bases from V and 9 bases from J; junction bases left unmatched: 16. CDR1 is SEHNR and CDR2 is FQNEAQ in the germline V gene (reference sequence). CDR3 in amino acids: CASSPRPRLAGVGEQFF. DNA for the CDR3: TGTGCCAGCAGCCCCCGCCCTCGGCTAGCGGGAGTTGGTGAGCAGTTCTTC.

This chain connects TRBV3-1 (or the pseudogene TRBV3-2) to TRBJ2-2; TRBD2 aligns across 15 bases. The length of the CDR3 is 16 residues. Germline V lookup: CDR1 LGHDT, CDR2 YNNKEL (reference sequence). V dropped 1 base and J dropped 7; count of bases not matched to a gene: 1. In nucleotides, the CDR3 is TGTGCCAGCAGCCAAGGGGGACTAGCGGGAGGCGGGGAGCTGTTTTTT. Its translation is CASSQGGLAGGGELFF.

This clone has only one observation. The chain has TRBV6-5 and TRBJ1-6; TRBD1 might be the D (6 bases). The germline V gene has CDR1 MNHEY and CDR2 SVGAGI. The CDR3 has 15 amino acids. V lost 6 bases to trimming and J lost 10 bases, with 19 bases between them. CDR3: CASSLATGERSPLHF. The CDR3 DNA reads TGTGCCAGCAGCCTCGCGACAGGTGAAAGATCACCCCTCCACTTT.

The gene calls are TRBV3-1 (or the pseudogene TRBV3-2) and TRBJ2-5; TRBD1 matches at 7 bases. Germline values: CDR1 LGHDT, CDR2 YNNKEL (reference sequence). The CDR3 extends over 15 amino acids. J was trimmed by 5 bases and V by 5 bases; bases with no gene match: 11. The DNA of the CDR3 is TGTGCCAGCAGCTACTGGACAGGTCTGGGGGAGACCCAGTACTTC. It yields the protein CASSYWTGLGETQYF.

The chain is built from TRBV7-9 and TRBJ1-5; unclear D gene. The CDR3 contains 16 residues. Germline CDR1 and CDR2: SEHNR and FQNEAQ (reference sequence). V lost 1 base to trimming and J lost 2 bases, with 12 bases between them. CDR3 loop: CASSLGHNAGNQPQHF. CDR3 DNA sequence: TGTGCCAGCAGCTTAGGTCATAATGCGGGCAATCAGCCCCAGCATTTT.

The gene calls are TRBV7-8 and TRBJ2-3; 7 bases agree with TRBD2. This CDR3 is built from 17 residues. Germline loops: CDR1 SGHVS, CDR2 FQNEAQ. V was clipped by 2 bases and J by 2 bases; unmatched bases: 10. DNA of the CDR3: TGTGCCAGCAGCTTATTCCGTTCGGGGGGACCCACAGATACGCAGTATTTT. It codes for CASSLFRSGGPTDTQYF.

The chain uses TRBV4-2 and TRBJ1-1, with TRBD1 as a possible D gene (6 bases). The CDR3 totals 19 residues. Trimming shortened V by 3 bases and J by 1 base, and 24 bases separated the two germline ends. Germline-derived CDR1 and CDR2 are LGHNA and YNFKEQ. The CDR3 sequence: CASSHGIGGLPDPNTEAFF. The CDR3 region has the DNA TGTGCCAGCAGCCATGGCATAGGGGGACTTCCAGACCCGAACACTGAAGCTTTCTTT.

This clone is medium-sized (0.01 to 0.1%) within its sample. One end of the junction varies from germline; a read error may be responsible. Within the sample, other DNA sequences also encode this same CDR3. The chain uses TRBV19 and TRBJ1-5, with TRBD1 matching over 9 bases. From germline, CDR1 is LNHDA and CDR2 SQIVND (reference sequence). This CDR3 region has 15 residues. CDR3 coding DNA: TGTGCCAGTAGTATCGACAGGGGGAGCAGTCAGCCCCAGCATTTT. Translation: CASSIDRGSSQPQHF.

The chain's CDR3 is CASINRRAANTEAFF. In nucleotides, the CDR3 is TGTGCCAGCATTAACCGAAGAGCAGCGAACACTGAAGCTTTCTTT. The chain recombines TRBV6-5 with TRBJ1-1; D remains ambiguous. Germline values: CDR1 MNHEY, CDR2 SVGAGI. V shed 7 bases and J shed 1 base, with 16 bases lying between them. The CDR3 sequence is 15 residues long.

The J gene is TRBJ2-1, the V gene TRBV6-5, with 11 bases matching TRBD1. The V gene end was trimmed by 4 bases and the J gene end by 3 bases; junction bases not matched to a gene: 5. Per the germline V gene, CDR1 is MNHEY and CDR2 is SVGAGI. The length of the CDR3 is 16 residues. The CDR3 DNA sequence: TGTGCCAGCAGTTCCACCGGGACAGGGGGCTACAATGAGCAGTTCTTC. Encoded protein: CASSSTGTGGYNEQFF.

The V gene is TRBV5-6, the J gene TRBJ1-6, with D maybe TRBD1 (6 bases). The V end was cut by 3 bases, the J end by 9 bases, with 16 bases between. The CDR3 runs to 15 residues. Germline CDR1 SGHDT, CDR2 YYEEEE. The CDR3 protein is CASSWQTGISSPLHF. The CDR3 DNA follows: TGTGCCAGCAGCTGGCAAACAGGGATCAGTTCACCCCTCCACTTT.